This TCR beta chain was identified in a study of T cell responses to AZD1222 COVID-19 vaccine. Assay: immunoSEQ multiplex PCR; the TCRdb copy retains only in-frame clones and omits some. The data show 150,000 or so clones, nearly 90% seen once. V was clipped by 10 bases and J by 4 bases, with 14 bases between them. The CDR3 is made up of 13 amino acids. Germline CDR1 MDHEN, CDR2 SYDVKM. This sequence joins TRBV28 and TRBJ2-1; possible D gene TRBD2, 5 bases. This receptor was obtained from an adult in good health. The sample consisted of peripheral blood, taken on day 0 of AZD1222 vaccination. The CDR3 is CATKPAVYNEQFF. For the CDR3, the DNA is TGTGCCACCAAACCAGCGGTATACAATGAGCAGTTCTTC. The full variable domain, with the rest looked up from reference TRBV28 and TRBJ2-1, is DVKVTQSSRYLVKRTGEKVFLECVQDMDHENMFWYRQDPGLGLRLIYFSYDVKMKEKGDIPEGYSVSREKKERFSLILESASTNQTSMYLCATKPAVYNEQFFGPGTRLTVL.